A single sample is the source of the 22 T cell receptor beta chains below, sequenced in a study of OX40 agonist ivuxolimab in advanced cancers. The data were produced by immunoSEQ multiplex PCR, yet TCRdb's version contains in-frame clones alone and is incomplete. The profile shows 60,000 or so clones, 82% of them singletons. Sequencing was performed on CD4+ or CD8+ T cells sorted from blood, taken in a trial of the OX40 agonist ivuxolimab. The receptors here all came from an adult with an advanced solid tumor such as melanoma, head and neck, liver or kidney cancer.

This chain connects TRBV6-5 to TRBJ1-4; tentative D call: TRBD1 (6 bases). The germline V gene encodes CDR1 MNHEY and CDR2 SVGAGI. The CDR3 length is 14 residues. Trimming removed 5 bases at V and 6 bases at J, with 13 bases between. CDR3 amino acids: CASSAGTLHEKLFF. The CDR3 region has the DNA TGTGCCAGCAGTGCCGGGACACTCCATGAAAAACTGTTTTTT.

The chain employs TRBV7-9 and TRBJ2-1; 9 nucleotides align to TRBD2. Germline V gives CDR1 SEHNR, CDR2 FQNEAQ (reference sequence). This CDR3 comprises 16 residues. Trimming removed 5 bases from V and 8 bases from J; junction bases left unmatched: 13. DNA of the CDR3: TGTGCCAGCAGCCCGCCGTCAGCTAGCGGGAAAGATGAGCAGTTCTTC. It codes for CASSPPSASGKDEQFF. Together with reference TRBV7-9 and TRBJ2-1, the CDR3 gives the full variable domain: DTGVSQNPRHKITKRGQNVTFRCDPISEHNRLYWYRQTLGQGPEFLTYFQNEAQLEKSRLLSDRFSAERPKGSFSTLEIQRTEQGDSAMYLCASSPPSASGKDEQFFGPGTRLTVL.

The V call is TRBV10-2, the J call TRBJ2-1, with 10 bases aligning to TRBD1. With V trimmed by 8 bases and J by 9 bases, 13 bases remained unmatched. This CDR3 is built from 15 residues. Germline CDR1 is WSHSY and CDR2 is SAAADI. The CDR3 loop reads CASRTGQGLGGEQFF. The CDR3 bases are TGCGCCAGCCGCACGGGACAGGGGCTTGGAGGTGAGCAGTTCTTC.

This clone was observed a single time. This chain joins TRBV5-1 and TRBJ2-5, with 7 bases matching TRBD2. The CDR3 covers 14 residues. Germline-derived CDR1 and CDR2 are SGHRS and YFSETQ. Germline trimming cut 4 bases from V and 3 bases from J; bases unmatched to any gene: 6. The CDR3 DNA reads as TGCGCCAGCAGCGACACCAGCGGGGAAGAGACCCAGTACTTC. Its protein product is CASSDTSGEETQYF.

J is TRBJ1-2 and V is TRBV7-2, with 8 bases lining up with TRBD1. Losses at the gene ends were 4 bases for V and 7 bases for J; bases not matched to a gene: 8. CDR1 SGHTA and CDR2 FQGNSA come from the germline V gene. This CDR3 has 14 amino acids. The DNA of the CDR3 is TGTGCCAGCAGCTCCCCTCGTGGGACAGGTGGCTACACCTTC. It codes for CASSSPRGTGGYTF. Filled out from reference TRBV7-2 and TRBJ1-2, the complete variable domain reads GAGVSQSPSNKVTEKGKDVELRCDPISGHTALYWYRQSLGQGLEFLIYFQGNSAPDKSGLPSDRFSAERTGGSVSTLTIQRTQQEDSAVYLCASSSPRGTGGYTFGSGTRLTVV.

The chain employs TRBV30 and TRBJ2-7, with D perhaps given as TRBD1 or TRBD2 (5 bases each). Germline lookup yields CDR1 GTSNPN and CDR2 SVGIG (reference sequence). Trimming removed 2 bases from V and 8 bases from J, with 22 bases in between. The CDR3 spans 15 residues. CDR3 bases: TGTGCCTGGAGTTACGGAGAGGGGTACCCTACGAAGCAGTACTTC. This encodes CAWSYGEGYPTKQYF.

This clone was counted once. The chain joins TRBV27 to TRBJ1-6, with 7 bases identical to TRBD1. The CDR3 runs 13 residues. In germline, CDR1 is MNHEY, CDR2 SMNVEV (reference sequence). Unmatched junction bases numbered 6, after V lost 8 bases and J lost 8 bases. Here the CDR3 reads CASGGQAYSPLHF. As DNA, the CDR3 is TGTGCCAGCGGAGGACAGGCCTATTCACCCCTCCACTTT.

The chain links TRBV7-2 to TRBJ2-5; the match to TRBD2 covers 7 bases. The CDR3 runs 17 residues. The germline V gene has CDR1 SGHTA and CDR2 FQGNSA. V dropped 2 bases and J dropped 7; count of bases not matched to a gene: 16. The CDR3 nucleotides read TGTGCCAGCAGCTTAAGCCGAATGTTAGCGGGCAGTGCGACCCAGTACTTC. Protein product: CASSLSRMLAGSATQYF.

The chain uses TRBV18 and TRBJ1-5; D unclear. The V gene lost 2 bases and the J gene lost 5 bases, with 19 bases spanning the gap. Per germline, CDR1 KGHSH and CDR2 LQKENI. The CDR3 is 17 amino acids. The CDR3 coding sequence is TGTGCCAGCTCACCATCATTCTTGATAGATCCCGATCAGCCCCAGCATTTT. Residues: CASSPSFLIDPDQPQHF. Looking up the rest from reference TRBV18 and TRBJ1-5 gives the full variable domain: NAGVMQNPRHLVRRRGQEARLRCSPMKGHSHVYWYRQLPEEGLKFMVYLQKENIIDESGMPKERFSAEFPKEGPSILRIQQVVRGDSAAYFCASSPSFLIDPDQPQHFGDGTRLSIL.

Comments on this clone: A junction boundary mismatches the germline segment, possibly from a read error. The J gene is TRBJ1-2, the V gene TRBV9; D not certain. The CDR3 has 12 residues. Per the germline V gene, CDR1 is SGDLS and CDR2 is YYNGEE. This chain's CDR3 is CASSVVFETSFF. CDR3 coding DNA: TGTGCCAGCAGCGTAGTTTTTGAGACTTCGTTCTTC.

The J gene is TRBJ2-5, the V gene TRBV30; D might be TRBD2 (5 bases). CDR1 is GTSNPN, CDR2 SVGIG, per germline (reference sequence). V was clipped by 1 base and J by 5 bases, with 11 bases between them. The CDR3 runs to 13 residues. The CDR3 here is CAWSGAVAETQYF. CDR3 in DNA: TGTGCCTGGAGTGGAGCGGTTGCTGAGACCCAGTACTTC.

This rearrangement joins TRBV19 to TRBJ2-3; 8 bases line up with TRBD2. Germline V CDR1 and CDR2: LNHDA, SQIVND (reference sequence). V shed 5 bases, J shed 3 bases, and the junction held 10 bases outside the gene matches. The CDR3 runs 16 residues. The CDR3 protein is CASSLNPAGVTDTQYF. In DNA form, the CDR3 reads TGTGCCAGTAGTTTAAACCCAGCGGGAGTAACAGATACGCAGTATTTT.

The rearrangement uses TRBV7-2 and TRBJ2-3; D is ambiguous. V lost 0 bases to trimming and J lost 1 base, with 8 bases between them. The CDR3 loop spans 15 amino acids. Per the germline V gene, CDR1 is SGHTA and CDR2 is FQGNSA. This CDR3 reads CASSLAPERTDTQYF. CDR3 nucleotide sequence: TGTGCCAGCAGCTTAGCGCCCGAGCGCACAGATACGCAGTATTTT.

V gene TRBV9 combines with J gene TRBJ2-3; TRBD2 matches 10 bases. The germline V gene has CDR1 SGDLS and CDR2 YYNGEE. V lost 0 bases to trimming and J lost 1 base; unmatched junction nucleotides: 5. The CDR3 is made up of 17 amino acids. The CDR3 reads CASSVEVAGGGTDTQYF. The CDR3 coding sequence is TGTGCCAGCAGCGTAGAGGTAGCGGGAGGAGGCACAGATACGCAGTATTTT.

The count of this clone is one. The chain links TRBV9 to TRBJ2-7; D is perhaps TRBD2 (6 bases). Between the trimmed V and J ends, which lost 4 bases and 7 bases, there was a span of 24 bases. This CDR3 spans 16 amino acids. Germline loops: CDR1 SGDLS, CDR2 YYNGEE. CDR3 amino acids: CASSPRVAAVLREQYF. The DNA for the CDR3 is TGTGCCAGCAGCCCAAGGGTAGCGGCAGTTTTGAGGGAGCAGTACTTC.

The rearrangement joins TRBV7-8 to TRBJ2-5; possibly TRBD2 for D (6 bases). This CDR3 is 14 amino acids long. Trimming took off 0 bases at V and 4 bases at J, with 9 bases between the two ends. Per the germline V gene, CDR1 is SGHVS and CDR2 is FQNEAQ. CDR3 DNA sequence: TGTGCCAGCAGCTTAGCGGGAGGTACAGAGACCCAGTACTTC. Translating it yields CASSLAGGTETQYF.

The chain couples TRBV2 to TRBJ2-7, with D uncertain. The CDR3 contains 14 residues. Germline CDR1 SNHLY, CDR2 FYNNEI. V lost 7 bases and J lost 2, with 15 bases in between. CDR3 in DNA: TGTGCCAGCACTCCCAGGACCCGGACCTACGAGCAGTACTTC. This translates into CASTPRTRTYEQYF.

The chain links TRBV27 to TRBJ1-3; tentative D call: TRBD1 (5 bases). This CDR3 contains 15 residues. Germline V gives CDR1 MNHEY, CDR2 SMNVEV (reference sequence). V was trimmed by 6 bases and J by 4 bases, leaving 16 bases between them. The CDR3 sequence is CASREAGLLGNTIYF. The DNA for the CDR3 is TGTGCCAGCAGGGAAGCAGGGCTCCTCGGAAACACCATATATTTT.

The chain is built from TRBV7-2 and TRBJ1-2; 8 nucleotides agree with TRBD1. V gave up 3 bases and J gave up 6 bases; unmatched junction bases: 9. The CDR3 sequence is 15 residues long. Germline lookup yields CDR1 SGHTA and CDR2 FQGNSA. The CDR3 reads CASSFANQDRDGYTF. The CDR3 DNA is TGTGCCAGCAGCTTCGCCAACCAGGACAGGGATGGCTACACCTTC. Using reference TRBV7-2 and TRBJ1-2 for the parts outside the CDR3, the full variable domain is GAGVSQSPSNKVTEKGKDVELRCDPISGHTALYWYRQSLGQGLEFLIYFQGNSAPDKSGLPSDRFSAERTGGSVSTLTIQRTQQEDSAVYLCASSFANQDRDGYTFGSGTRLTVV.

The chain employs TRBV29-1 and TRBJ1-3; unclear D gene. This CDR3 has 11 residues. Germline CDR1 reads SQVTM; CDR2 reads ANQGSEA. V shed 3 bases and J shed 5 bases, with 5 bases lying between them. The CDR3 nucleotides read TGCAGCGTTGATGACCGAAACACCATATATTTT. Translation gives CSVDDRNTIYF.

The CDR3 here is CASSLVSSREQFF. The CDR3 DNA follows: TGTGCCAGCAGCTTGGTTTCGAGCCGTGAGCAGTTCTTC. V is TRBV5-6 and J is TRBJ2-1; D gene ambiguous. This CDR3 has 13 residues. Germline loops: CDR1 SGHDT, CDR2 YYEEEE. Trimming took 0 bases from V and 9 from J, leaving 10 bases between them.

This chain connects TRBV7-9 to TRBJ1-2; TRBD1 matches 8 bases. Germline CDR1 SEHNR, CDR2 FQNEAQ (reference sequence). CDR3 length: 14 residues. Trimming at V came to 4 bases and at J to 4 bases, leaving 5 bases not matched to a gene. The CDR3 DNA is TGTGCCAGCAGCTCAGCCGGGACAGGCTATGGCTACACCTTC. Translated, it gives CASSSAGTGYGYTF.